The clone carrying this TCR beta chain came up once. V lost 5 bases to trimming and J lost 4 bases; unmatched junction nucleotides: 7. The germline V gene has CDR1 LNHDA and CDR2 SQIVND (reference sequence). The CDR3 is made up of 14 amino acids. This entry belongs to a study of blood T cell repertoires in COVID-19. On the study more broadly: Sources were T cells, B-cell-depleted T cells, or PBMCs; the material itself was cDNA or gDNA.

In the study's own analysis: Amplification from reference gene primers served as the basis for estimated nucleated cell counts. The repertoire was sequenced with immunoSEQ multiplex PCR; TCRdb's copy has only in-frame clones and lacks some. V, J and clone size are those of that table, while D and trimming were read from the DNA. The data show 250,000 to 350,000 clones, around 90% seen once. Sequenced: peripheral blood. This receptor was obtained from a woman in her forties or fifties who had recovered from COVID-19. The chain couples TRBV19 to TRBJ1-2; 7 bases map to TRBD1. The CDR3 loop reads CASSRRTGPYGYTF. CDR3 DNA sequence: TGTGCCAGTAGTCGGCGGACAGGACCCTATGGCTACACCTTC.